The 25 T cell receptor beta chains below all came from one sample that was sequenced in a study of T cells in Graves' hyperthyroidism and ophthalmopathy. RNA transcripts provided the source from which TCR beta CDR3 regions were amplified. The HTBI primer set drove a first-round RT-PCR of the TCR CDR3. TCRdb fed the multiplex PCR reads into MiXCR, producing one record per CDR3 protein. Of roughly 300,000 distinct CDR3 sequences listed, 20% to 25% are singletons. The material sequenced was blood. These receptors were taken from a man aged 40-50 years with Graves' hyperthyroidism that later progressed to Graves' ophthalmopathy.

The chain employs TRBV20-1 and TRBJ2-7; D not certain. The CDR3 spans 15 residues. In germline, CDR1 is DFQATT, CDR2 SNEGSKA (reference sequence). V lost 6 bases, J lost 3 bases, and 21 bases lay in between. In DNA form, the CDR3 reads TGCAGTGCGCCGGATCCTCAGGCTTTTAACTACGAGCAGTACTTC. It specifies CSAPDPQAFNYEQYF.

This chain links TRBV9 with TRBJ2-7, with a weak D call TRBD1 (5 bases). Germline V lookup: CDR1 SGDLS, CDR2 YYNGEE. The CDR3 loop spans 15 amino acids. V gave up 2 bases and J gave up 2 bases, with 14 bases separating them. The CDR3 DNA is TGTGCCAGCAGCGTTGGACATACCGGAGCCTACGAGCAGTACTTC. Translated: CASSVGHTGAYEQYF.

This clonotype was observed many times. The chain recombines TRBV9 with TRBJ1-3, with unresolved D. From germline, CDR1 is SGDLS and CDR2 YYNGEE. The CDR3 is 13 amino acids. Trimming shortened V by 4 bases and J by 4 bases, and 9 bases separated the two germline ends. CDR3 protein: CASSPLGGNTIYF. As DNA, the CDR3 is TGTGCCAGCAGCCCCCTCGGGGGAAACACCATATATTTT.

The sample holds many counts of this clonotype. The rearrangement joins TRBV6-5 to TRBJ1-6; a possible D gene is TRBD1 (6 bases). The CDR3 sequence is 15 residues long. The germline CDR1 and CDR2 sequences are MNHEY and SVGAGI. Deletions cut 0 bases from V and 11 bases from J, with 14 bases between. The CDR3 loop reads CASSYSQGLGTPLHF. For the CDR3, the DNA is TGTGCCAGCAGTTACTCACAGGGCTTGGGGACACCCCTCCACTTT.

This clonotype came up many times. V gene TRBV6-5 combines with J gene TRBJ1-2; D is undetermined. Germline lookup yields CDR1 MNHEY and CDR2 SVGAGI. The CDR3 runs 15 residues. Trimming pared 5 bases from V and 4 bases from J, leaving 17 bases between. The chain's CDR3 is CASSPSGLGVYGYTF. In DNA, the CDR3 is TGTGCCAGCAGTCCCTCGGGCCTAGGTGTCTATGGCTACACCTTC.

This clonotype came up a few times. The chain carries TRBV5-1 and TRBJ2-5, with 16 bases fitting TRBD2. J gave up 4 bases and V 0 bases, and 6 bases lay outside the gene matches. The germline V gene has CDR1 SGHRS and CDR2 YFSETQ. This CDR3 spans 18 amino acids. CDR3 sequence: CASSLAGTSGRAAETQYF. In DNA, the CDR3 is TGCGCCAGCAGCTTGGCCGGGACTAGCGGGAGGGCGGCAGAGACCCAGTACTTC. Using reference TRBV5-1 and TRBJ2-5 for the parts outside the CDR3, the full variable domain is KAGVTQTPRYLIKTRGQQVTLSCSPISGHRSVSWYQQTPGQGLQFLFEYFSETQRNKGNFPGRFSGRQFSNSRSEMNVSTLELGDSALYLCASSLAGTSGRAAETQYFGPGTRLLVL.

The rearrangement links TRBV2 to TRBJ2-7; 7 bases match TRBD2. Germline V gene data show CDR1 as SNHLY and CDR2 as FYNNEI. The CDR3 covers 15 residues. With V trimmed by 4 bases and J by 5 bases, 11 bases remained unmatched. In DNA, the CDR3 is TGTGCCAGCAGTGCCCCGGGACTAACATCCAACGAGCAGTACTTC. It is translated as CASSAPGLTSNEQYF. Full variable domain (remainder filled in from reference TRBV2 and TRBJ2-7): EPEVTQTPSHQVTQMGQEVILRCVPISNHLYFYWYRQILGQKVEFLVSFYNNEISEKSEIFDDQFSVERPDGSNFTLKIRSTKLEDSAMYFCASSAPGLTSNEQYFGPGTRLTVT.

This sequence joins TRBV12-3 or TRBV12-4 and TRBJ1-1; D remains unclear. The CDR3 runs 14 residues. V gave up 8 bases and J gave up 5 bases, with 18 bases separating them. CDR3 region: CASGRPIGATEAFF. CDR3 coding DNA: TGTGCCAGCGGGCGCCCCATAGGTGCGACTGAAGCTTTCTTT.

This clonotype was detected ten times or more. The chain employs TRBV28 and TRBJ2-7; D is possibly TRBD1 (6 bases). Trimming cost V 4 bases and J 2 bases, with 12 bases left between them. The germline CDR1 and CDR2 sequences are MDHEN and SYDVKM. The CDR3 covers 14 residues. The CDR3 region is CASSSRDIAYEQYF. The CDR3 bases are TGTGCCAGCAGTTCCCGGGACATTGCCTACGAGCAGTACTTC.

The chain joins TRBV18 to TRBJ1-1, with TRBD1 matching over 8 bases. Germline V lookup: CDR1 KGHSH, CDR2 LQKENI. The CDR3 covers 13 residues. Losses at the gene ends were 5 bases for V and 3 bases for J; bases not matched to a gene: 2. The CDR3 nucleotides read TGTGCCAGCTCAAGGGGACAGGACACTGAAGCTTTCTTT. Its translation: CASSRGQDTEAFF.

This clonotype showed up many times. The chain joins TRBV2 to TRBJ2-7; 10 positions match TRBD1. The ends lost 6 bases at V and 6 bases at J; junction bases unmatched: 8. The CDR3 sequence is 14 residues long. Germline V gene sequence: CDR1 SNHLY, CDR2 FYNNEI. The CDR3 region has the DNA TGTGCCAGCAGAGCCGGGACAGGGGTTGGCGAGCAGTACTTC. This codes for CASRAGTGVGEQYF.

This clonotype was found many times. The chain has TRBV5-1 and TRBJ1-1; D is possibly TRBD1 (5 bases). V lost 4 bases, J lost 1 base, and 11 bases lay in between. Per the germline V gene, CDR1 is SGHRS and CDR2 is YFSETQ. This CDR3 is 14 amino acids long. This chain's CDR3 is CASSEGLQNTEAFF. The CDR3, as DNA: TGCGCCAGCAGCGAGGGACTTCAGAACACTGAAGCTTTCTTT. Using reference TRBV5-1 and TRBJ1-1 for the parts outside the CDR3, the full variable domain is KAGVTQTPRYLIKTRGQQVTLSCSPISGHRSVSWYQQTPGQGLQFLFEYFSETQRNKGNFPGRFSGRQFSNSRSEMNVSTLELGDSALYLCASSEGLQNTEAFFGQGTRLTVV.

This clonotype was seen at least ten times. The rearrangement joins TRBV28 to TRBJ1-1; D gene ambiguous. From germline, CDR1 is MDHEN and CDR2 SYDVKM. Trimming cost V 5 bases and J 0 bases, with 13 bases left between them. This CDR3 has 15 amino acids. The CDR3 DNA sequence: TGTGCCAGCAGTCTCTTAACAGCTCTGAACACTGAAGCTTTCTTT. This gives the protein CASSLLTALNTEAFF.

This chain uses TRBV6-1 with TRBJ1-1, with D tentatively TRBD1 (6 bases). Germline CDR1 is MNHNS and CDR2 is SASEGT. CDR3 length equals 15 residues. The V gene lost 5 bases and the J gene lost 1 base, with 14 bases spanning the gap. The CDR3 is CASSLPGRGNTEAFF. For the CDR3, the DNA is TGTGCCAGCAGTCTCCCGGGCAGGGGGAACACTGAAGCTTTCTTT.

Many counts were recorded for this clonotype. The rearrangement uses TRBV12-3 or TRBV12-4 and TRBJ2-7, with 9 positions matching TRBD1. With the DNA end fitting TRBJ2-1 better, the J assignment may be wrong. This CDR3 region has 14 residues. The CDR3 reads CASSIYRDRDHQFF. In nucleotides, the CDR3 is TGTGCCAGCAGTATCTACCGGGACAGGGATCACCAGTTCTTC.

This clonotype was counted ten times or more. This rearrangement joins TRBV7-9 to TRBJ1-1; D ambiguous. This CDR3 spans 15 amino acids. CDR1 and CDR2 (germline): SEHNR, FQNEAQ (reference sequence). V lost 5 bases and J lost 2, with 15 bases in between. The CDR3 DNA reads as TGTGCCAGCAGCCGGAGGGCCCAACCTAACACTGAAGCTTTCTTT. It encodes CASSRRAQPNTEAFF.

This clonotype was found many times. The rearrangement uses TRBV19 and TRBJ2-2; no definite D call. The germline V gene encodes CDR1 LNHDA and CDR2 SQIVND (reference sequence). Trimming cost V 7 bases and J 6 bases, with 15 bases left between them. This CDR3 has 14 amino acids. DNA for the CDR3: TGTGCCAGTACCACCCCGTCCGTGGCCGGGGAGCTGTTTTTT. Translation: CASTTPSVAGELFF.

The sample holds many counts of this clonotype. This chain links TRBV9 with TRBJ2-7, with TRBD2 matching 8 bases. Trimming removed 4 bases from V and 5 bases from J; junction bases left unmatched: 11. Looked up from germline, CDR1 is SGDLS and CDR2 is YYNGEE. The CDR3 contains 15 residues. The DNA of the CDR3 is TGTGCCAGCAGCTCCACCGGGACTAGGTCCAACGAGCAGTACTTC. As protein: CASSSTGTRSNEQYF.

This clonotype has a handful of counts. V gene TRBV6-1 combines with J gene TRBJ2-5; D ambiguous. Germline assignment: CDR1 MNHNS and CDR2 SASEGT. This CDR3 has 15 amino acids. V was shortened by 6 bases and J by 2 bases, with 16 bases between the two germline ends. CDR3 protein: CASSPGPGRQETQYF. The CDR3 DNA reads TGTGCCAGCAGCCCAGGCCCGGGCCGACAAGAGACCCAGTACTTC.

This chain's CDR3 is CASSGSGYTGELFF. The CDR3 nucleotides are TGTGCCAGCAGCGGGAGTGGGTACACCGGGGAGCTGTTTTTT. The genes are TRBV7-8 and TRBJ2-2; D perhaps matches TRBD2 (5 bases). CDR3 size: 14 residues. The V gene lost 5 bases and the J gene lost 3 bases, with 10 bases spanning the gap. Germline V lookup: CDR1 SGHVS, CDR2 FQNEAQ. The full variable domain, in which reference TRBV7-8 and TRBJ2-2 provide the parts outside the CDR3, is GAGVSQSPRYKVAKRGQDVALRCDPISGHVSLFWYQQALGQGPEFLTYFQNEAQLDKSGLPSDRFFAERPEGSVSTLKIQRTQQEDSAVYLCASSGSGYTGELFFGEGSRLTVL.

The chain carries TRBV5-1 and TRBJ1-2; no reliable D call. Trimming removed 0 bases from V and 7 bases from J, with 10 bases in between. This CDR3 region has 13 residues. In germline, CDR1 is SGHRS, CDR2 YFSETQ. The CDR3 sequence: CASSLEAVRGYTF. CDR3 nucleotide sequence: TGCGCCAGCAGCTTGGAAGCGGTGCGTGGCTACACCTTC.

This clonotype was detected ten times or more. The rearrangement uses TRBV30 and TRBJ1-1; perhaps TRBD1 as D (6 bases). V shed 4 bases and J shed 1 base, with 10 bases lying between them. Per the germline V gene, CDR1 is GTSNPN and CDR2 is SVGIG (reference sequence). The CDR3 sequence is 13 residues long. CDR3: CAWKRQANTEAFF. CDR3 sequence (DNA): TGTGCCTGGAAGCGACAGGCGAACACTGAAGCTTTCTTT.

The rearrangement links TRBV11-2 to TRBJ2-5; 7 bases are shared with TRBD2. V gave up 2 bases and J gave up 2 bases; unmatched junction bases: 11. Germline CDR1 is SGHAT and CDR2 is FQNNGV. There are 17 residues in the CDR3. The CDR3 protein is CASSLRGSGLLQETQYF. DNA for the CDR3: TGTGCCAGCAGCTTAAGGGGCTCGGGACTACTTCAAGAGACCCAGTACTTC.

This clonotype has a count of ten or more. The V gene is TRBV2, the J gene TRBJ2-5; D is uncertain. This CDR3 has 12 residues. The germline gives CDR1 SNHLY, CDR2 FYNNEI. V shed 3 bases and J shed 1 base, with 3 bases lying between them. The CDR3 spells CASSEAQETQYF. For the CDR3, the DNA is TGTGCCAGCAGTGAGGCCCAAGAGACCCAGTACTTC.

V and J are TRBV29-1 and TRBJ2-7, with TRBD1 matching over 11 bases. Losses at the gene ends were 6 bases for V and 4 bases for J; bases not matched to a gene: 8. The CDR3 is 14 residues long. From germline, CDR1 is SQVTM and CDR2 ANQGSEA. The CDR3 loop is CSVRTGGEPYEQYF. The DNA of the CDR3 is TGCAGCGTAAGGACAGGGGGCGAGCCTTACGAGCAGTACTTC.